Sequencing of this T cell receptor beta chain was carried out in a study of T cell changes during pregnancy in multiple sclerosis. The CDR3 totals 15 residues. Germline assignment: CDR1 SGHNT and CDR2 YENEEA. V shed 4 bases, J shed 2 bases, and the junction held 6 bases outside the gene matches. TCRdb's copy holds only in-frame clones and misses some; the assay was immunoSEQ multiplex PCR. Of tens of thousands of clones in the sample, roughly 87% are singletons; the top ten hold approximately 0.51%. This TCR was sampled from a female donor with multiple sclerosis, enrolled in a pregnancy study. The V and J genes are TRBV11-3 and TRBJ2-3; TRBD1 agrees at 7 bases. Sequences were derived from CD4+ T cells from peripheral blood mononuclear cells, sampled in the first trimester of pregnancy. The CDR3 DNA follows: TGTGCCAGCAGCTACGGGGACAGACCCACAGATACGCAGTATTTT. Its translation: CASSYGDRPTDTQYF. Supplemented by reference TRBV11-3 and TRBJ2-3, the full variable domain reads EAGVVQSPRYKIIEKKQPVAFWCNPISGHNTLYWYLQNLGQGPELLIRYENEEAVDDSQLPKDRFSAERLKGVDSTLKIQPAELGDSAVYLCASSYGDRPTDTQYFGPGTRLTVL.